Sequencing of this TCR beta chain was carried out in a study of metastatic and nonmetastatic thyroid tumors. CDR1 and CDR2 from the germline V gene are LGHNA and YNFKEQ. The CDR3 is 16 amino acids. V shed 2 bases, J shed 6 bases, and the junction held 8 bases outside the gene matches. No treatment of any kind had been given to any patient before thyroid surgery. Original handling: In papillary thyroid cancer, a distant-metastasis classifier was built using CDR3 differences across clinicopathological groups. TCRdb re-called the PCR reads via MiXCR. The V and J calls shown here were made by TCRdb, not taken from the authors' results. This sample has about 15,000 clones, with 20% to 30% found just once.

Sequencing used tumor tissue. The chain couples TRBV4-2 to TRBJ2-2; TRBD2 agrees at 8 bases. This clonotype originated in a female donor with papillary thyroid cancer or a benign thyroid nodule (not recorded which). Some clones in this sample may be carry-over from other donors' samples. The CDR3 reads CASSQRAGVMSGELFF. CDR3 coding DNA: TGTGCCAGCAGCCAAAGAGCGGGAGTGATGTCCGGGGAGCTGTTTTTT.